This TCR beta chain was sequenced during a study of ipilimumab plus nivolumab after autologous stem cell transplantation. The CDR3 consists of 17 residues. The trim removed 1 base at V and 3 bases at J, leaving 8 bases unmatched. Germline CDR1 SEHNR, CDR2 FQNEAQ (reference sequence). Sequencing was performed with immunoSEQ multiplex PCR; in TCRdb, only in-frame clones are kept and a portion is missing. The repertoire has about 43,000 clones, more than 70% of them found once; the top ten carry roughly 1%. General study findings and limits: The authors say TCR, Treg and microbiome findings warrant further study.

Turning to this clone: What it binds is not known.

This sequence was found in a male donor with multiple myeloma. The chain links TRBV7-9 to TRBJ1-1; 10 nucleotides line up with TRBD1. The source was PBMCs, collected in a trial of ipilimumab plus nivolumab as post-transplant consolidation. The CDR3 DNA is TGTGCCAGCAGCTTAGGGAAATCGACAGGGGGCGACACTGAAGCTTTCTTT. It translates to CASSLGKSTGGDTEAFF.